The clone carrying this TCR beta chain has only a few counts. What it binds is unknown. The study made its TCR cDNA through 5'RACE template switching. That step introduced a universal primer site along with UMIs. TCRdb independently ran MiXCR on the 5' RACE reads; one entry per CDR3 protein. The table records 250,000 to 400,000 distinct CDR3 sequences, approximately 4% of them present only once. The sample originates from a study of T cells after yellow fever vaccination. General study results and limits: Booster sampling recovered most clones from primary vaccination (under 98% CD4, approximately 90% CD8). Repertoires obtained by FACS sorting could include abundant clonotypes that entered as contaminants from the bulk population.

The sequence derives from a man younger than 35 who received the YFV17D yellow fever vaccine. The sequences come from PBMCs, collected 15 days after the yellow fever booster vaccination.

The CDR3 DNA is TGTGCCATCAGTGACCACGGCGGTGGAGGGCAGTACTTC. This codes for CAISDHGGGGQYF. This chain joins TRBV10-3 and TRBJ2-7, with D possibly TRBD2 on 5 matching bases. V lost 3 bases to trimming and J lost 9 bases, with 15 bases between them. CDR1 ENHRY and CDR2 SYGVKD come from the germline V gene. The CDR3 extends over 13 amino acids.